The entry below describes one T cell receptor (beta chain). Its antigen is not known. This record belongs to a study of T cells after yellow fever vaccination. Study conclusions and caveats: Among all clonotypes, a small share was observed in both CD4 and CD8 compartments. Weaker, the secondary response peaked sooner, at day 5 versus 15.

TCRdb redid the calling of the 5' RACE reads with MiXCR, one entry per CDR3 protein. The table includes 510,000 or so distinct CDR3 sequences, approximately 21% detected once. Germline CDR1 SQVTM, CDR2 ANQGSEA. The trim removed 6 bases at V and 9 bases at J, leaving 11 bases unmatched. This CDR3 contains 14 residues. The chain couples TRBV29-1 to TRBJ2-1; 10 positions agree with TRBD2. This receptor was obtained from a man aged 30 to 39 who received the YFV17D yellow fever vaccine. The specimen was PBMCs, collected 15 days after the yellow fever booster vaccination. The CDR3 here is CSVRQLAGVLEQFF. The CDR3 coding sequence is TGCAGCGTCAGACAGCTAGCGGGAGTGCTTGAGCAGTTCTTC.